The T cell receptor (beta chain) described here comes from a study of blood T cell repertoires in COVID-19. The protocol was immunoSEQ multiplex PCR, while the TCRdb copy is restricted to in-frame clones and leaves out a portion. The sample includes about 160,000 clones, roughly 90% of them seen just once. CDR3 size: 17 residues. V lost 7 bases and J lost 2; bases outside the gene matches: 16. Germline V gene data show CDR1 as MNHEY and CDR2 as SVGEGT. Sequenced sample: peripheral blood. The origin of this receptor is a man younger than 45 with COVID-19, enrolled during active disease. This chain links TRBV6-2 or TRBV6-3 with TRBJ1-1, with 7 bases that match TRBD1. The CDR3 sequence: CASNPDRSDSGNTEAFF. The CDR3 DNA follows: TGTGCCAGCAACCCGGACAGGTCCGACTCGGGAAACACTGAAGCTTTCTTT.